This T cell receptor beta chain was sequenced during a study of blood T cell repertoires in COVID-19. There are 12 residues in the CDR3. The germline V gene encodes CDR1 DFQATT and CDR2 SNEGSKA (reference sequence). Trimming stripped 3 bases from V and 3 bases from J, with 8 bases between. Here immunoSEQ multiplex PCR was the method, and the copy in TCRdb shows in-frame clones only, minus some. The sample contains some 230,000 clones, roughly 84% of which appear only once. The gene calls are TRBV20-1 and TRBJ1-1; possibly TRBD1 for D (6 bases). The sample comprised peripheral blood. The sequence was obtained from a man aged 35 to 55 with acute or convalescent COVID-19. The CDR3: CSASAGDTEAFF. For the CDR3, the DNA is TGCAGTGCTAGTGCAGGGGACACTGAAGCTTTCTTT.